This T cell receptor (beta chain) was identified in a study of T cell responses to AZD1222 COVID-19 vaccine. Produced via immunoSEQ multiplex PCR; TCRdb's table is partial and in-frame only. The profile shows about 120,000 clones, about 85% of them singletons. Second doses that came at about 4 or about 12 weeks were put together. Broader study findings: Vaccine-associated CD4 TCRs ranged over spike, dominating at 160-218 and 743-854. White British ancestry dominated among donors, who included more females, and clonal diversity was possibly underestimated.

The CDR3 runs to 14 residues. Trimming took off 0 bases at V and 2 bases at J, with 8 bases between the two ends. Germline V lookup: CDR1 SGHRS, CDR2 YFSETQ. Concerning this clone itself: What it binds is unknown.

J is TRBJ1-2 and V is TRBV5-1, with D unclear. The receptor's source is an adult who received the AZD1222 COVID-19 vaccine. The sample in question was peripheral blood, obtained 28 days after the second AZD1222 dose. CDR3 DNA sequence: TGCGCCAGCAGCTTGGAGGCAGCGAACTATGGCTACACCTTC. This codes for CASSLEAANYGYTF.